A selection of T cell receptor beta chains follows, all from one sample in a study of T cell changes during pregnancy in multiple sclerosis. Using immunoSEQ multiplex PCR, the repertoire was profiled, and TCRdb retains in-frame clones only, with some absent. The sample comprises about 57,000 clones, 70% to 90% of which are singletons, and under 2% rests with the top ten. This material consisted of peripheral blood, taken after pregnancy. The receptors derive from a female donor with multiple sclerosis, enrolled in a pregnancy study. Both conserved end residues are part of each CDR3. A D gene is named only where the DNA matches it firmly. Expanded clones are given a class, and other clones once, few, many or no size at all.

- | TRBJ2-3 | - | TRBV6-5 | 16 | TGTGCCAGCAGTTACTCGTTCGAGGGGGGCACAGATACGCAGTATTTT | CASSYSFEGGTDTQYF
- | TRBJ1-4 | - | TRBV7-9 | 11 | TGTGCCAGCAGCATCTATGAAAAACTGTTTTTT | CASSIYEKLFF
- | TRBJ2-1 | TRBD2 | TRBV5-1 | 14 | TGCGCCAGCAGCAAGCGAGCGGGGGGCAATGAGCAGTTCTTC | CASSKRAGGNEQFF
- | TRBJ1-3 | - | TRBV7-9 | 15 | TGTGCCAGCAGCTTATCCCAGGCCGCTGGAAACACCATATATTTT | CASSLSQAAGNTIYF
- | TRBJ2-1 | - | TRBV6-1 | 14 | TGTGCCAGCAGTCCCGAGAGACAGTCGAATGAGCAGTTCTTC | CASSPERQSNEQFF
- | TRBJ2-3 | TRBD2 | TRBV5-4 | 15 | TGTGCCAGCAGCTTGGGTGCTAGCGGGAGGAATACGCAGTATTTT | CASSLGASGRNTQYF
- | TRBJ2-7 | TRBD1 | TRBV4-1 | 14 | TGCGCCAGCAGCAGACAGGGGCATACAGGCGAGCAGTACTTC | CASSRQGHTGEQYF
- | TRBJ2-3 | TRBD1 | TRBV25-1 | 18 | TGTGCCAGCAGTTCATGGGGGGACAGGGGCTATACCCCAGATACGCAGTATTTT | CASSSWGDRGYTPDTQYF
once | TRBJ2-3 | - | TRBV11-1 | 16 | TGTGCCAGCAGCTTAGCCGGGTCCTTAGGCACAGATACGCAGTATTTT | CASSLAGSLGTDTQYF
- | TRBJ1-2 | - | TRBV28 | 16 | TGTGCCAGCACCCCCCCGGCCAGGTATTTCCCCCATGGCTACACCTTC | CASTPPARYFPHGYTF
once | TRBJ1-2 | - | TRBV19 | 12 | TGTGCCACCCTACAGGCTGCTTCTGGCTACACCTTC | CATLQAASGYTF
- | TRBJ1-2 | - | TRBV5-1 | 14 | TGCGCCAGCAGTCCCATTTCAGCTAACTATGGCTACACCTTC | CASSPISANYGYTF
once | TRBJ1-5 | - | TRBV10-2 | 13 | TGCGCCAGCAGTGAGTCTCTCCTTCAGCCCCAGCATTTT | CASSESLLQPQHF
- | TRBJ2-5 | TRBD2 | TRBV28 | 16 | TGTGCCACCTCTATCGGACTAGCGGGGGCCCAAGAGACCCAGTACTTC | CATSIGLAGAQETQYF
- | TRBJ1-1 | - | TRBV7-9 | 16 | TGTGCCAGCAGCTTAGCGCTATCTGCGGGAAACACTGAAGCTTTCTTT | CASSLALSAGNTEAFF
- | TRBJ1-2 | TRBD1 | TRBV28 | 14 | TGTGCCAGCAGCTCGACAGGGGATGGGGAGGGCTACACCTTC | CASSSTGDGEGYTF
few | TRBJ2-3 | - | TRBV4-2 | 15 | TGTGCCAGCAGCCAAGTTTGGGGGCACACAGATACGCAGTATTTT | CASSQVWGHTDTQYF
- | TRBJ2-5 | - | TRBV27 | 14 | TGTGCCAGCAGTCCCCACGGAGCGGAAGAGACCCAGTACTTC | CASSPHGAEETQYF
- | TRBJ2-3 | - | TRBV15 | 12 | TGTGCCACCAGCAGGGAGTTGGATACGCAGTATTTT | CATSRELDTQYF
- | TRBJ2-1 | TRBD1 | TRBV10-2 | 15 | TGCGCCAGCAGTGAGTTACAGGGGATTAATAATGAGCAGTTCTTC | CASSELQGINNEQFF
- | TRBJ2-7 | TRBD1 | TRBV15 | 17 | TGTGCCACCAGCAGAAATATCGGACAGGGACGTCCCTACGAGCAGTACTTC | CATSRNIGQGRPYEQYF
- | TRBJ1-2 | - | TRBV29-1 | 11 | TGCAGCGTCCCCACTCCACTCGGCTACACCTTC | CSVPTPLGYTF
once | TRBJ2-5 | TRBD2 | TRBV30 | 14 | TGTGCCTGGGGCGGACTAGCGGTGGGGGAGACCCAGTACTTC | CAWGGLAVGETQYF
once | TRBJ1-1 | - | TRBV7-9 | 16 | TGTGCCAGCAGCTTAGGGAGAGATAGGGGCGGCACTGAAGCTTTCTTT | CASSLGRDRGGTEAFF
- | TRBJ2-3 | - | TRBV9 | 14 | TGTGCCAGCAGCGTAACAATAAGCACAGATACGCAGTATTTT | CASSVTISTDTQYF
- | TRBJ2-2 | TRBD1 | TRBV5-1 | 15 | TGCGCCAGCAGCTTTGGGACAGGGCCCACCGGGGAGCTGTTTTTT | CASSFGTGPTGELFF
- | TRBJ1-2 | - | TRBV2 | 15 | TGTGCCAGCAGTGAAGGCGGGGGGCGCGTCTATGGCTACACCTTC | CASSEGGGRVYGYTF
- | TRBJ1-5 | TRBD1 | TRBV28 | 17 | TGTGCCAGTTACGGACAGGGGGGAACAAGAGCGTATCAGCCCCAGCATTTT | CASYGQGGTRAYQPQHF
- | TRBJ2-2 | - | TRBV5-1 | 16 | TGCGCCAGCAGCTTGGTTAGGCTAGAACACACCGGGGAGCTGTTTTTT | CASSLVRLEHTGELFF
once | TRBJ1-6 | TRBD1 | TRBV15 | 15 | TGTGCCACCAGCAGAAGGACAGGGGCTGGATCACCCCTCCACTTT | CATSRRTGAGSPLHF
- | TRBJ1-2 | - | TRBV15 | 14 | TGTGCCACCAGCAGAGATGCCAGGGGCTATGGCTACACCTTC | CATSRDARGYGYTF
once | TRBJ2-7 | TRBD2 | TRBV11-2 | 17 | TGTGCCAGCAGCTTACAAAGCGGGGGACCCGACTCCTACGAGCAGTACTTC | CASSLQSGGPDSYEQYF
- | TRBJ2-5 | - | TRBV4-1 | 14 | TGCGCCAGCAGCCGACAGGCCCACCAAGAGACCCAGTACTTC | CASSRQAHQETQYF
- | TRBJ1-5 | - | TRBV9 | 15 | TGTGCCAGCAGCGTACGGGGTCAGCCTGATCAGCCCCAGCATTTT | CASSVRGQPDQPQHF
- | TRBJ2-1 | TRBD2 | TRBV5-6 | 17 | TGTGCCAGCAGCGGGGGACTAGCGGGTCTTACCTACAATGAGCAGTTCTTC | CASSGGLAGLTYNEQFF
- | TRBJ2-7 | - | TRBV13 | 14 | TGTGCCAGCAGCACGGGACACGACTTCTACGAGCAGTACTTC | CASSTGHDFYEQYF
- | TRBJ1-5 | - | TRBV29-1 | 15 | TGCAGCGTTCCGAAGACAGTATTTAGCAATCAGCCCCAGCATTTT | CSVPKTVFSNQPQHF
- | TRBJ1-5 | - | TRBV4-1 | 16 | TGCGCCAGCAGCCAATACTACTTGGGGGGAGCTCAGCCCCAGCATTTT | CASSQYYLGGAQPQHF
- | TRBJ1-2 | TRBD1 | TRBV5-1 | 15 | TGCGCCAGCAGCTTGGACGGGACAGGGGAGAACGGCTACACCTTC | CASSLDGTGENGYTF
- | TRBJ1-1 | - | TRBV9 | 16 | TGTGCCAGCAGCGATAGCAGAGTCAGGGGCAGGTCTGAAGCTTTCTTT | CASSDSRVRGRSEAFF
- | TRBJ2-3 | TRBD2 | TRBV5-1 | 16 | TGCGCCAGCAGCTTAACAGGAGCGGGGGCCACAGATACGCAGTATTTT | CASSLTGAGATDTQYF